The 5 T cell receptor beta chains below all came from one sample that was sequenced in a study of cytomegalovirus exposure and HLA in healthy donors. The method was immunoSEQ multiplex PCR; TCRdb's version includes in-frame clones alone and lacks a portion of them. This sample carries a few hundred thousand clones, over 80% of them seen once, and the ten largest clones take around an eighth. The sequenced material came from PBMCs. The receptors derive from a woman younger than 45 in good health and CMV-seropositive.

The chain's CDR3 is CASSPGQDPYGYTF. The CDR3 DNA is TGTGCCAGCAGCCCGGGACAGGACCCCTATGGCTACACCTTC. The V gene is TRBV5-5, the J gene TRBJ1-2, with 8 positions matching TRBD1. The CDR3 spans 14 residues. Germline V gene lookup returns CDR1 SGHKS and CDR2 YYEKEE (reference sequence). V shed 4 bases and J 4 bases; nucleotides not matched to a gene: 6.

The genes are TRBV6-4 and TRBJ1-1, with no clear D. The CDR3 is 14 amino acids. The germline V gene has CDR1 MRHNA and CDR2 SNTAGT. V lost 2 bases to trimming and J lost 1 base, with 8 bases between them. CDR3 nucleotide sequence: TGTGCCAGCAGTGACCTGATGGCGAACACTGAAGCTTTCTTT. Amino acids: CASSDLMANTEAFF.

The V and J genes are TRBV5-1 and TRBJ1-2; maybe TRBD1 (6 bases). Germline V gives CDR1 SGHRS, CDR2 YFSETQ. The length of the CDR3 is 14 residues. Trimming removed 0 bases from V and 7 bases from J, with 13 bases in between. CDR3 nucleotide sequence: TGCGCCAGCAGCTTGGAAGGGGGAGGGAGTGGCTACACCTTC. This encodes CASSLEGGGSGYTF.

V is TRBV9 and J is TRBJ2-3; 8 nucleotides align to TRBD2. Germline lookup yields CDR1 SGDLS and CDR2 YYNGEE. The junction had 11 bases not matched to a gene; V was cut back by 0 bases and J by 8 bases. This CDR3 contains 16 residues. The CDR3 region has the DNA TGTGCCAGCAGCGTAGGTAGCGGGATCTCTTTGGGTACGCAGTATTTT. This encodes CASSVGSGISLGTQYF.

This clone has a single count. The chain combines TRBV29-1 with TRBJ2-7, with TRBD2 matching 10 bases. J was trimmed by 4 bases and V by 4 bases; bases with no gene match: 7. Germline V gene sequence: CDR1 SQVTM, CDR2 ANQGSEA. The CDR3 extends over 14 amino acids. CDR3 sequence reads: CSVGGGSGRYEQYF. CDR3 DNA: TGCAGCGTTGGGGGGGGTAGCGGGAGGTACGAGCAGTACTTC.